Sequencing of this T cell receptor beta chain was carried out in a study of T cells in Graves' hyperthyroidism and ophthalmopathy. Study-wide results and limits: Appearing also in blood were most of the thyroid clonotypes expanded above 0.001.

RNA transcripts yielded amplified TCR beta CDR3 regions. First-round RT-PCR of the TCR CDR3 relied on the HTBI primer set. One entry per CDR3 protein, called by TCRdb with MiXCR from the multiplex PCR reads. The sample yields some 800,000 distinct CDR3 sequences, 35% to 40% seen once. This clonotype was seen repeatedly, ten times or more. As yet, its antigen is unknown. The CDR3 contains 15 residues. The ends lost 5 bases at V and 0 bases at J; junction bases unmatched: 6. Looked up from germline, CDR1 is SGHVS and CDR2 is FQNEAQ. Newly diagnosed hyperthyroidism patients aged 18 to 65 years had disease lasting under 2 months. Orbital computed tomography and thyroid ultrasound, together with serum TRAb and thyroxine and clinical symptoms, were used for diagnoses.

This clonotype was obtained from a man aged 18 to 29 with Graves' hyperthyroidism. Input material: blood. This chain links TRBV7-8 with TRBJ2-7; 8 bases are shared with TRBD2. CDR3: CASSTQRESSYEQYF. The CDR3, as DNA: TGTGCCAGCAGCACCCAGCGGGAGAGCTCCTACGAGCAGTACTTC.